This note documents a single T cell receptor (beta chain) sequence. Its antigen is unknown. Trimming removed 8 bases from V and 0 bases from J, with 10 bases in between. This CDR3 has 13 residues. CDR1 is SGHTA, CDR2 FQGNSA, per germline. The authors made TCR cDNA by 5'RACE template switching, adding a universal primer site and UMIs. TCRdb reprocessed the 5' RACE reads with MiXCR, giving one entry per CDR3 protein. Of 350,000 to 450,000 distinct CDR3 sequences in the sample, about 17% were seen once. The data were obtained in a study of T cells after yellow fever vaccination. Study at large: SMART-Seq v4 Ultra Low Input handled preparation of low-cell-number fractions. Study results and caveats: Re-detected after boosting: most primary clones, 95% to 98% of CD4 and less than 90% of CD8.

The specimen comprised PBMCs, sampled before the yellow fever booster vaccination. The chain couples TRBV7-2 to TRBJ1-1; D call uncertain. The receptor was isolated from a man aged 18-30 years who received the YFV17D yellow fever vaccine. The CDR3 loop reads CASARPLNTEAFF. The CDR3 nucleotides are TGTGCCAGCGCTCGCCCCCTGAACACTGAAGCTTTCTTT.